A single sample gave rise to the 25 T cell receptor beta chains below, sequenced in a study of T cell responses to AZD1222 COVID-19 vaccine. The repertoire was sequenced with immunoSEQ multiplex PCR; TCRdb's copy has only in-frame clones and lacks some. The table records roughly 67,000 clones, about 89% of them present only once. Sequencing used peripheral blood, obtained 28 days after the second AZD1222 dose. All receptors derive from an adult who received the AZD1222 COVID-19 vaccine.

The chain employs TRBV6-5 and TRBJ1-2; 7 bases fit TRBD1. Germline lookup yields CDR1 MNHEY and CDR2 SVGAGI. The CDR3 runs 12 residues. J gave up 3 bases and V 7 bases, and 2 bases lay outside the gene matches. This chain's CDR3 is CASTQGDYGYTF. In DNA form, the CDR3 reads TGTGCCAGCACCCAGGGGGACTATGGCTACACCTTC.

The rearrangement uses TRBV27 and TRBJ2-4; 8 bases match TRBD1. Germline values: CDR1 MNHEY, CDR2 SMNVEV (reference sequence). V was pared by 3 bases and J by 8 bases, with 9 bases of the junction left unmatched. This CDR3 is 15 amino acids long. Here the CDR3 reads CASSLSQGAPDIQYF. In nucleotides, the CDR3 is TGTGCCAGCAGTTTGTCCCAGGGGGCGCCGGACATTCAGTACTTC.

The CDR3 DNA sequence: TGTGCCACCCGGGACAGGGGGAATGAGCAGTACTTC. This codes for CATRDRGNEQYF. This chain joins TRBV6-5 and TRBJ2-7; 11 nucleotides line up with TRBD1. CDR3 length equals 12 residues. V gave up 10 bases and J gave up 7 bases; unmatched junction bases: 6. Germline V gives CDR1 MNHEY, CDR2 SVGAGI.

Details on this clone: One junction end does not reproduce the germline sequence, and a read error may be involved. This chain links TRBV7-8 with TRBJ1-2; tentative D call: TRBD1 (6 bases). Germline loops: CDR1 SGHVS, CDR2 FQNEAQ. This CDR3 contains 13 residues. CDR3 sequence: CASSLTREGGGSF. The CDR3 nucleotides read TGTGCCAGCAGCCTAACTAGGGAGGGGGGTGGATCCTTC. Supplemented by reference TRBV7-8 and TRBJ1-2, the full variable domain reads GAGVSQSPRYKVAKRGQDVALRCDPISGHVSLFWYQQALGQGPEFLTYFQNEAQLDKSGLPSDRFFAERPEGSVSTLKIQRTQQEDSAVYLCASSLTREGGGSFGSGTRLTVV.

A single count supports this clone. This chain uses TRBV5-1 with TRBJ1-5, with a weak D call TRBD1 (6 bases). Trimming took off 4 bases at V and 6 bases at J, with 17 bases between the two ends. Germline lookup yields CDR1 SGHRS and CDR2 YFSETQ. This CDR3 is 15 amino acids long. CDR3 sequence (DNA): TGCGCCAGCAGCCTGGCGGCAGGGGAAGGTCAGCCCCAGCATTTT. It yields the protein CASSLAAGEGQPQHF.

The gene calls are TRBV6-5 and TRBJ1-2, with D hard to call. This CDR3 contains 13 residues. Per germline, CDR1 MNHEY and CDR2 SVGAGI. V gave up 2 bases and J gave up 7 bases, with 11 bases separating them. CDR3 sequence (DNA): TGTGCCAGCAGTTACCCAGGTTCCGGTGGCTACACCTTC. The encoded protein is CASSYPGSGGYTF.

The chain couples TRBV7-6 to TRBJ2-5; 7 positions agree with TRBD1. CDR1 SGHVS and CDR2 FNYEAQ come from the germline V gene. CDR3 length: 16 amino acids. Trimming removed 5 bases from V and 0 bases from J; junction bases left unmatched: 9. CDR3 protein: CASSPRTGFYQETQYF. The CDR3 DNA follows: TGTGCCAGCAGCCCCCGGACAGGTTTTTACCAAGAGACCCAGTACTTC. The whole variable domain, remainder taken from reference TRBV7-6 and TRBJ2-5, is GAGVSQSPRYKVTKRGQDVALRCDPISGHVSLYWYRQALGQGPEFLTYFNYEAQQDKSGLPNDRFSAERPEGSISTLTIQRTEQRDSAMYRCASSPRTGFYQETQYFGPGTRLLVL.

The V gene is TRBV29-1, the J gene TRBJ2-3, with 14 bases lining up with TRBD2. Germline values: CDR1 SQVTM, CDR2 ANQGSEA. CDR3 size: 16 residues. Trimming at V came to 3 bases and at J to 2 bases, leaving 4 bases not matched to a gene. CDR3 in amino acids: CSVEGLAGAFTDTQYF. For the CDR3, the DNA is TGCAGCGTTGAGGGACTAGCGGGAGCATTCACAGATACGCAGTATTTT.

This clone was seen a handful of times. V is TRBV19 and J is TRBJ1-1; D might be TRBD1 (5 bases). This CDR3 contains 13 residues. Germline CDR1 is LNHDA and CDR2 is SQIVND (reference sequence). The germline V and J ends were trimmed by 10 bases and 5 bases, with 17 bases remaining between them. The CDR3 DNA follows: TGTGCCACCGGGTGGAAGGGGACGACTGAAGCTTTCTTT. This codes for CATGWKGTTEAFF.

V gene TRBV30 combines with J gene TRBJ1-2; D is unresolved. This CDR3 is 11 amino acids long. V lost 2 bases and J 8 bases, leaving 9 bases between the germline ends. CDR1 and CDR2 (germline): GTSNPN, SVGIG (reference sequence). CDR3 amino acids: CAWSTFTGYTF. The DNA of the CDR3 is TGTGCCTGGAGTACATTTACGGGCTACACCTTC.

The chain recombines TRBV18 with TRBJ2-1, with D uncertain. The CDR3 sequence is 13 residues long. Germline-derived CDR1 and CDR2 are KGHSH and LQKENI. Trimming took off 2 bases at V and 9 bases at J, with 11 bases between the two ends. For the CDR3, the DNA is TGTGCCAGCTCACCAACGGAACAGAGTGAGCAGTTCTTC. Translating it yields CASSPTEQSEQFF. Using reference TRBV18 and TRBJ2-1 for the parts outside the CDR3, the full variable domain is NAGVMQNPRHLVRRRGQEARLRCSPMKGHSHVYWYRQLPEEGLKFMVYLQKENIIDESGMPKERFSAEFPKEGPSILRIQQVVRGDSAAYFCASSPTEQSEQFFGPGTRLTVL.

V and J are TRBV5-1 and TRBJ1-1; D call uncertain. The germline CDR1 and CDR2 sequences are SGHRS and YFSETQ. CDR3 length equals 15 residues. The V gene lost 2 bases and the J gene lost 0 bases, with 11 bases spanning the gap. The CDR3 coding sequence is TGCGCCAGCAGCTTCCGATTAGGTGTGAACACTGAAGCTTTCTTT. Amino acid sequence: CASSFRLGVNTEAFF.

The CDR3 is CASSYSIVDEQYF. DNA of the CDR3: TGTGCCAGCAGTTACTCGATTGTGGACGAGCAGTACTTC. The chain couples TRBV6-5 to TRBJ2-7; no reliable D call. The CDR3 contains 13 residues. Germline assignment: CDR1 MNHEY and CDR2 SVGAGI. V lost 0 bases and J lost 5, with 8 bases in between.

This sequence joins TRBV14 and TRBJ1-2; D ambiguous. V lost 1 base to trimming and J lost 4 bases, with 16 bases between them. Germline V gives CDR1 SGHDN, CDR2 FVKESK. The CDR3 length is 16 residues. CDR3 sequence (DNA): TGTGCCAGCAGCCAAGCAGGTTCCCCAGTAACCTATGGCTACACCTTC. Translating it yields CASSQAGSPVTYGYTF.

This clone was picked up one time. The chain employs TRBV5-1 and TRBJ2-1; D is uncertain. Deletions cut 2 bases from V and 5 bases from J, with 8 bases between. The CDR3 runs to 13 residues. Germline values: CDR1 SGHRS, CDR2 YFSETQ. This chain's CDR3 is CASSFGRDNEQFF. The DNA of the CDR3 is TGCGCCAGCAGCTTCGGTAGGGACAATGAGCAGTTCTTC.

The chain recombines TRBV25-1 with TRBJ1-3, with D perhaps TRBD1 (5 bases). The CDR3 runs to 14 residues. Germline-derived CDR1 and CDR2 are MGHDK and SYGVNS. Trimming removed 4 bases at V and 2 bases at J, with 9 bases between. The CDR3 DNA reads as TGTGCCAGCAGTGCTCCGGGACCTGGAAACACCATATATTTT. Amino acid sequence: CASSAPGPGNTIYF.

The chain joins TRBV7-6 to TRBJ2-1; 12 bases are shared with TRBD1. There are 16 residues in the CDR3. The junction had 6 bases not matched to a gene; V was cut back by 1 base and J by 8 bases. Germline assignment: CDR1 SGHVS and CDR2 FNYEAQ. CDR3 bases: TGTGCCAGCAGCTTAGGGTGGGACAGGGGGCAGGATGAGCAGTTCTTC. Amino acids: CASSLGWDRGQDEQFF. Using reference TRBV7-6 and TRBJ2-1 for the parts outside the CDR3, the full variable domain is GAGVSQSPRYKVTKRGQDVALRCDPISGHVSLYWYRQALGQGPEFLTYFNYEAQQDKSGLPNDRFSAERPEGSISTLTIQRTEQRDSAMYRCASSLGWDRGQDEQFFGPGTRLTVL.

V usage is TRBV7-2 and J usage is TRBJ1-5; 7 positions agree with TRBD1. The V segment lost 5 bases and the J segment 7 bases; nucleotides outside the gene matches: 8. Germline V lookup: CDR1 SGHTA, CDR2 FQGNSA. The CDR3 consists of 14 residues. CDR3 region: CASSTQTGLQPQHF. CDR3 DNA sequence: TGTGCCAGCAGCACCCAGACAGGGTTACAGCCCCAGCATTTT. Filled out from reference TRBV7-2 and TRBJ1-5, the complete variable domain reads GAGVSQSPSNKVTEKGKDVELRCDPISGHTALYWYRQSLGQGLEFLIYFQGNSAPDKSGLPSDRFSAERTGGSVSTLTIQRTQQEDSAVYLCASSTQTGLQPQHFGDGTRLSIL.

This clone has a single count. V is TRBV7-9 and J is TRBJ1-4; the D is unclear. The germline V and J ends were trimmed by 1 base and 5 bases, with 14 bases remaining between them. Germline V CDR1 and CDR2: SEHNR, FQNEAQ (reference sequence). CDR3 length equals 16 residues. CDR3 DNA: TGTGCCAGCAGCTTAGGGGTGGGGAGTCCAAATGAAAAACTGTTTTTT. Encoded protein: CASSLGVGSPNEKLFF. Complete variable domain (other parts from reference TRBV7-9 and TRBJ1-4): DTGVSQNPRHKITKRGQNVTFRCDPISEHNRLYWYRQTLGQGPEFLTYFQNEAQLEKSRLLSDRFSAERPKGSFSTLEIQRTEQGDSAMYLCASSLGVGSPNEKLFFGSGTQLSVL.

The chain has TRBV5-1 and TRBJ2-1, with 7 bases lining up with TRBD1. The germline CDR1 and CDR2 sequences are SGHRS and YFSETQ. With V trimmed by 6 bases and J by 0 bases, 15 bases remained unmatched. This CDR3 is built from 18 residues. CDR3 in amino acids: CASTRDRRSSSSYNEQFF. For the CDR3, the DNA is TGCGCCAGCACCCGGGACAGAAGGTCCTCCAGCTCCTACAATGAGCAGTTCTTC.

The chain combines TRBV9 with TRBJ2-1, with no clear D. With 2 bases removed from V and 8 bases from J, the gap between germline ends came to 14 bases. The CDR3 length is 14 residues. CDR1 and CDR2 (germline): SGDLS, YYNGEE. Written as DNA, the CDR3 is TGTGCCAGCAGCGTTGAATCACGGTCGCATGAGCAGTTCTTC. Translated, it gives CASSVESRSHEQFF.

The chain employs TRBV15 and TRBJ1-2; a weak D match, TRBD1 (5 bases). There are 14 residues in the CDR3. The V end was cut by 7 bases, the J end by 3 bases, with 15 bases between. In germline, CDR1 is LNHNV, CDR2 YYDKDF (reference sequence). The CDR3 DNA follows: TGTGCCACCACCTTCTCTGGGGGGTACTATGGCTACACCTTC. This gives the protein CATTFSGGYYGYTF. The whole variable domain, filled in from reference TRBV15 and TRBJ1-2, reads DAMVIQNPRYQVTQFGKPVTLSCSQTLNHNVMYWYQQKSSQAPKLLFHYYDKDFNNEADTPDNFQSRRPNTSFCFLDIRSPGLGDTAMYLCATTFSGGYYGYTFGSGTRLTVV.

This chain joins TRBV19 and TRBJ1-3; D is ambiguous. The germline gives CDR1 LNHDA, CDR2 SQIVND (reference sequence). The CDR3 is 15 amino acids. V shed 7 bases and J shed 0 bases, with 13 bases lying between them. CDR3 sequence reads: CASNWLNSSGNTIYF. The CDR3 bases are TGTGCCAGTAATTGGCTGAATTCCTCTGGAAACACCATATATTTT.

The V gene is TRBV7-8, the J gene TRBJ2-7; the D call may be TRBD1 or TRBD2 (6 bases each). The CDR3 is made up of 15 amino acids. Germline V gene lookup returns CDR1 SGHVS and CDR2 FQNEAQ. Trimming removed 5 bases at V and 2 bases at J, with 16 bases between. The CDR3 loop is CASSRVEGGPYEQYF. CDR3 in DNA: TGTGCCAGCAGCCGAGTGGAGGGGGGCCCCTACGAGCAGTACTTC.

The chain combines TRBV27 with TRBJ2-2; no clear D gene. The CDR3 spans 15 residues. The V end was cut by 2 bases, the J end by 0 bases, with 7 bases between. Per the germline V gene, CDR1 is MNHEY and CDR2 is SMNVEV (reference sequence). The CDR3 DNA is TGTGCCAGCAGTTTAAAAGGCCCGAACACCGGGGAGCTGTTTTTT. Protein product: CASSLKGPNTGELFF.